One sample yielded the 21 T cell receptor beta chains listed below, sequenced in a study of response to subunit inactivated influenza vaccine. TCRdb redid the calling of the RT-PCR reads with MiXCR, one entry per CDR3 protein. Of about 570,000 distinct CDR3 sequences listed, 10% to 12% are singletons. The same data also contributed to another study, on T cells expressing NK-cell markers. That source adds: UMIs were included in TCR beta cDNA generated by 5'RACE template switching.

The sample was PBMCs from blood, taken on the day of vaccination. The receptor source for this set is a man aged 45-65 years who received an inactivated influenza vaccine.

Ten or more counts support this clonotype. The chain is built from TRBV2 and TRBJ2-2; 7 bases line up with TRBD2. CDR1 is SNHLY and CDR2 is FYNNEI in the germline V gene. This CDR3 contains 14 residues. V lost 6 bases to trimming and J lost 1 base; unmatched junction nucleotides: 2. The CDR3 reads CASRSGGNTGELFF. In nucleotides, the CDR3 is TGTGCCAGCAGGTCGGGGGGGAACACCGGGGAGCTGTTTTTT.

The J gene is TRBJ2-6, the V gene TRBV6-5; D is unresolved. Germline assignment: CDR1 MNHEY and CDR2 SVGAGI. The CDR3 is 14 residues long. The V end lost 4 bases, the J end lost 4 bases, and 8 bases lay between the germline ends. CDR3: CASSLVGGANVLTF. The DNA of the CDR3 is TGTGCCAGCAGTTTAGTGGGGGGGGCCAACGTCCTGACTTTC.

The chain is built from TRBV5-4 and TRBJ2-7; D is unresolved. V was trimmed by 0 bases and J by 2 bases, leaving 9 bases between them. CDR3 length equals 14 residues. CDR1 is SGHNT, CDR2 YYREEE, per germline (reference sequence). The CDR3 sequence is CASSLARTPYEQYF. CDR3 DNA sequence: TGTGCCAGCAGCTTGGCGCGCACCCCCTACGAGCAGTACTTC. Full variable domain (remainder filled in from reference TRBV5-4 and TRBJ2-7): ETGVTQSPTHLIKTRGQQVTLRCSSQSGHNTVSWYQQALGQGPQFIFQYYREEENGRGNFPPRFSGLQFPNYSSELNVNALELDDSALYLCASSLARTPYEQYFGPGTRLTVT.

This clonotype was detected a few times. The chain is built from TRBV29-1 and TRBJ2-1, with D tentatively TRBD1 (6 bases). The length of the CDR3 is 15 residues. Per the germline V gene, CDR1 is SQVTM and CDR2 is ANQGSEA. The V end lost 6 bases, the J end lost 2 bases, and 17 bases lay between the germline ends. CDR3 amino acids: CSVARGQGTYNEQFF. The DNA for the CDR3 is TGCAGCGTCGCCCGCGGTCAGGGGACCTACAATGAGCAGTTCTTC.

The chain carries TRBV18 and TRBJ2-2; D unresolved. This CDR3 has 13 amino acids. The V end lost 2 bases, the J end lost 7 bases, and 8 bases lay between the germline ends. Germline V gives CDR1 KGHSH, CDR2 LQKENI. The CDR3 protein is CASSPSGIGELFF. The CDR3 region has the DNA TGTGCCAGCTCACCATCCGGAATCGGGGAGCTGTTTTTT.

The chain combines TRBV20-1 with TRBJ2-1; D call uncertain. The CDR3 covers 8 residues. Per germline, CDR1 DFQATT and CDR2 SNEGSKA (reference sequence). Deletions cut 5 bases from V and 10 bases from J, with 3 bases between. CDR3 in amino acids: CSAEEQFF. The CDR3 region has the DNA TGCAGTGCTGAAGAGCAGTTCTTC.

This clonotype was seen only a few times. The chain links TRBV6-5 to TRBJ1-3; D is unclear. The V end was cut by 2 bases, the J end by 3 bases, with 8 bases between. Germline V gene sequence: CDR1 MNHEY, CDR2 SVGAGI. CDR3 length: 14 residues. CDR3 amino acids: CASSYRERGNTIYF. The CDR3, as DNA: TGTGCCAGCAGTTACAGGGAGCGTGGAAACACCATATATTTT.

The J gene is TRBJ2-7, the V gene TRBV6-1, with TRBD1 matching over 11 bases. Germline CDR1 and CDR2: MNHNS and SASEGT. The CDR3 length is 14 residues. V lost 7 bases and J lost 5; bases outside the gene matches: 7. For the CDR3, the DNA is TGTGCCAGCACCCTCGGACAGGGGGCGGACGAGCAGTACTTC. It encodes CASTLGQGADEQYF.

V usage is TRBV12-3 or TRBV12-4 and J usage is TRBJ2-7, with a possible D match to TRBD1 (6 bases). This CDR3 contains 15 residues. V was shortened by 6 bases and J by 2 bases, with 17 bases between the two germline ends. The CDR3 nucleotides are TGTGCCAGCAGCCCCGCCGGACACAGGGCCTACGAGCAGTACTTC. This encodes CASSPAGHRAYEQYF.

In its sample, this clonotype was seen a few times. CDR3 in amino acids: CSARLAGGWETQYF. The CDR3 nucleotides read TGCAGCGCACGACTAGCGGGAGGGTGGGAGACCCAGTACTTC. This sequence joins TRBV29-1 and TRBJ2-5; 14 bases map to TRBD2. V was clipped by 7 bases and J by 5 bases; unmatched bases: 6. The CDR3 has 14 amino acids. Germline CDR1 reads SQVTM; CDR2 reads ANQGSEA.

This clonotype was recorded many times. The chain couples TRBV7-9 to TRBJ1-5, with D possibly matching TRBD1 (5 bases). Trimming stripped 1 base from V and 6 bases from J, with 10 bases between. CDR1 is SEHNR and CDR2 is FQNEAQ in the germline V gene (reference sequence). This CDR3 comprises 14 residues. As DNA, the CDR3 is TGTGCCAGCAGCTTAGGGGGGTTCGGTCAGCCCCAGCATTTT. Translation gives CASSLGGFGQPQHF.

Comments on this clonotype: The junction departs from germline at one end; a sequencing error may be responsible. The rearrangement joins TRBV5-1 to TRBJ2-5; TRBD1 matches 8 bases. The CDR3 sequence is 15 residues long. The germline V gene has CDR1 SGHRS and CDR2 YFSETQ. CDR3 in amino acids: CASSLGRGLFETKYF. The CDR3 nucleotides are TGCGCCAGCAGCTTGGGCAGGGGGCTGTTCGAGACCAAGTACTTC.

The V call is TRBV20-1, the J call TRBJ2-3; 12 bases agree with TRBD1. Trimming removed 5 bases from V and 6 bases from J; junction bases left unmatched: 6. The CDR3 is 14 amino acids. Germline V gene lookup returns CDR1 DFQATT and CDR2 SNEGSKA (reference sequence). The CDR3, as DNA: TGCAGTGCTCGAGGGACAGGGGGCGCGGATACGCAGTATTTT. This codes for CSARGTGGADTQYF.

In its sample, this clonotype was seen many times. The CDR3 sequence is CSAVVRGAYSYEQYF. Here the CDR3 DNA reads TGCAGTGCTGTGGTACGGGGGGCATACTCCTACGAGCAGTACTTC. V usage is TRBV20-1 and J usage is TRBJ2-7, with a tentative D call TRBD2 (7 bases). Germline V lookup: CDR1 DFQATT, CDR2 SNEGSKA (reference sequence). Trimming left V 5 bases short and J 0 bases short, with 17 bases between. The CDR3 spans 15 residues.

This clonotype was counted between two and nine times. V gene TRBV4-1 combines with J gene TRBJ2-1; 8 bases match TRBD2. Germline V gives CDR1 MGHRA, CDR2 YSYEKL. Losses at the gene ends were 3 bases for V and 8 bases for J; bases not matched to a gene: 18. The CDR3 consists of 18 residues. CDR3 region: CASSQVDGGARVGDEQFF. The DNA of the CDR3 is TGCGCCAGCAGCCAGGTCGACGGGGGGGCTCGAGTCGGTGATGAGCAGTTCTTC.

The rearrangement uses TRBV6-1 and TRBJ2-1; D ambiguous. Looked up from germline, CDR1 is MNHNS and CDR2 is SASEGT. V gave up 5 bases and J gave up 6 bases, with 14 bases separating them. The CDR3 length is 14 residues. The CDR3 spells CASSPRATTNEQFF. CDR3 sequence (DNA): TGTGCCAGCAGTCCCCGAGCGACGACCAATGAGCAGTTCTTC.

The V and J genes are TRBV20-1 and TRBJ2-5; maybe TRBD2 (6 bases). The V end lost 0 bases, the J end lost 3 bases, and 17 bases lay between the germline ends. Germline loops: CDR1 DFQATT, CDR2 SNEGSKA (reference sequence). The CDR3 length is 16 residues. CDR3 in amino acids: CSARDRLRRGKETQYF. The CDR3 DNA follows: TGCAGTGCTAGAGATCGTCTCCGGAGGGGAAAAGAGACCCAGTACTTC.

This clonotype was seen repeatedly, ten times or more. The rearrangement joins TRBV15 to TRBJ2-7; D possibly corresponds to TRBD2 (7 bases). The V and J ends lost 5 bases and 3 bases respectively, with 20 bases between them. The CDR3 has 16 amino acids. CDR1 is LNHNV and CDR2 is YYDKDF in the germline V gene (reference sequence). The CDR3 region has the DNA TGTGCCACCAGCGCGGGGTGGACAGCGGGAATCTACGAGCAGTACTTC. Translating it yields CATSAGWTAGIYEQYF.

The chain joins TRBV20-1 to TRBJ2-5, with D possibly TRBD2 on 5 matching bases. CDR1 is DFQATT, CDR2 SNEGSKA, per germline (reference sequence). This CDR3 is 14 amino acids long. Between the trimmed V and J ends, which lost 0 bases and 5 bases, there was a span of 13 bases. The CDR3 loop is CSARDRLARETQYF. In nucleotides, the CDR3 is TGCAGTGCTAGAGATCGGCTAGCTAGGGAGACCCAGTACTTC.

This clonotype showed up many times. V gene TRBV7-2 combines with J gene TRBJ2-1, with D maybe TRBD1 (5 bases). Germline V CDR1 and CDR2: SGHTA, FQGNSA. V was pared by 5 bases and J by 0 bases, with 14 bases between. The CDR3 consists of 16 residues. The CDR3: CASSPFMGRSYNEQFF. The CDR3 DNA is TGTGCCAGCAGCCCCTTTATGGGGCGCTCCTACAATGAGCAGTTCTTC.

V and J are TRBV12-3 or TRBV12-4 and TRBJ2-3; no firm D call. V lost 6 bases and J 0 bases, leaving 10 bases between the germline ends. This CDR3 spans 14 amino acids. The CDR3 region is CASRYFASTDTQYF. In nucleotides, the CDR3 is TGTGCCAGCAGATACTTTGCTAGCACAGATACGCAGTATTTT.